Listed below are T cell receptor beta chains from one sample, sequenced in a study of spatial heterogeneity in lung cancer. A single record per CDR3 protein comes from TCRdb applying MiXCR to the 5' RACE reads. The data hold under 50,000 distinct CDR3 sequences, with around 5.5% observed a single time. Sequencing was performed on PBMCs, taken at surgery. These receptors all stem from a female donor with early-stage non-small cell lung cancer. Each CDR3 is given with its conserved first and last residue. The D gene is left open where the match is weak. Where a row states a size, it is once, few, many or the class of an expanded clone; other rows omit it.

clone_size: .; v_call: TRBV12-3/TRBV12-4; d_call: TRBD1; j_call: TRBJ1-3; cdr3_nt: TGTGCCAGCAGTCCGACAGGGCTCTCTGGAAACACCATATATTTT; cdr3_aa: CASSPTGLSGNTIYF
clone_size: few; v_call: TRBV12-3/TRBV12-4; d_call: .; j_call: TRBJ1-1; cdr3_nt: TGTGCCAGCAGTTTAGCGCACGGGGTCATAAACACTGAAGCTTTCTTT; cdr3_aa: CASSLAHGVINTEAFF
clone_size: many; v_call: TRBV2; d_call: .; j_call: TRBJ2-1; cdr3_nt: TGTGCCAGCAGTGATCTGACTAGCAATGAGCAGTTCTTC; cdr3_aa: CASSDLTSNEQFF
clone_size: many; v_call: TRBV2; d_call: TRBD2; j_call: TRBJ2-1; cdr3_nt: TGTGCCAGTGAGCGGGGGGTCCAAGAGCAGTTCTTC; cdr3_aa: CASERGVQEQFF
clone_size: many; v_call: TRBV7-2; d_call: TRBD1; j_call: TRBJ2-7; cdr3_nt: TGTGCCAGCAGCTTTAACAGGGGCTCCGAGCAGTACTTC; cdr3_aa: CASSFNRGSEQYF
clone_size: many; v_call: TRBV28; d_call: TRBD2; j_call: TRBJ2-3; cdr3_nt: TGTGCCAGCAGCCTACGGACTAGCGACACAGATACGCAGTATTTT; cdr3_aa: CASSLRTSDTDTQYF
clone_size: many; v_call: TRBV6-2/TRBV6-3; d_call: TRBD1; j_call: TRBJ2-2; cdr3_nt: TGTGCCAGCAGTTACCCGGGACAGGGGTTGGCGAACACCGGGGAGCTGTTTTTT; cdr3_aa: CASSYPGQGLANTGELFF
clone_size: few; v_call: TRBV19; d_call: TRBD1; j_call: TRBJ1-2; cdr3_nt: TGTGCCAGTAGTATAAGCGGGGACAGGCTCTATGGCTACACCTTC; cdr3_aa: CASSISGDRLYGYTF
clone_size: many; v_call: TRBV6-5; d_call: TRBD1; j_call: TRBJ2-1; cdr3_nt: TGTGCCAGCGGTTTAACAGGGGACCCTGTCTATGAGCAGTTCTTC; cdr3_aa: CASGLTGDPVYEQFF
clone_size: few; v_call: TRBV5-4; d_call: TRBD1; j_call: TRBJ1-6; cdr3_nt: TGTGCCAGCAGCTTTCTCGTGCCAGGGGGGAATTCACCCCTCCACTTT; cdr3_aa: CASSFLVPGGNSPLHF
clone_size: many; v_call: TRBV20-1; d_call: .; j_call: TRBJ1-1; cdr3_nt: TGCAGTGCTAGAGATGTGGGGGCTGAAGCTTTCTTT; cdr3_aa: CSARDVGAEAFF
clone_size: many; v_call: TRBV20-1; d_call: TRBD2; j_call: TRBJ2-3; cdr3_nt: TGCAGTGCTAGAGATAGACTAGCGGGGGTTTTGGGGCAGTATTTT; cdr3_aa: CSARDRLAGVLGQYF
clone_size: few; v_call: TRBV7-6; d_call: TRBD2; j_call: TRBJ2-3; cdr3_nt: TGTGCCAGCAGCTTAACCCCGCTAGCGGGGGGAGAGATTATTAGCACAGATACGCAGTATTTT; cdr3_aa: CASSLTPLAGGEIISTDTQYF
clone_size: many; v_call: TRBV7-9; d_call: TRBD2; j_call: TRBJ2-1; cdr3_nt: TGTGCCAGCAGCCTTCTAGCGGGGGGTTACAATGAGCAGTTCTTC; cdr3_aa: CASSLLAGGYNEQFF
clone_size: few; v_call: TRBV9; d_call: .; j_call: TRBJ2-2; cdr3_nt: TGTGCCAGCAGGATTTCAGGCTTGACCGGGGAGCTGTTTTTT; cdr3_aa: CASRISGLTGELFF
clone_size: many; v_call: TRBV5-4; d_call: TRBD1; j_call: TRBJ1-2; cdr3_nt: TGTGCCAGCAGCTTGACAGGGGATGGTGGCTACACCTTC; cdr3_aa: CASSLTGDGGYTF
clone_size: medium-sized; v_call: TRBV5-1; d_call: .; j_call: TRBJ1-1; cdr3_nt: TGCGCCAGCAGCTTGAGAACAGGGTCGAACACTGAAGCTTTCTTT; cdr3_aa: CASSLRTGSNTEAFF
clone_size: many; v_call: TRBV7-3; d_call: TRBD1; j_call: TRBJ2-4; cdr3_nt: TGTGCCAGCAGCTTAATTAGGACAGGGGAAAACATTCAGTACTTC; cdr3_aa: CASSLIRTGENIQYF
clone_size: many; v_call: TRBV5-1; d_call: .; j_call: TRBJ2-3; cdr3_nt: TGCGCCAGCAGCTTCCGTCCGGGGGCCCTGGATACGCAGTATTTT; cdr3_aa: CASSFRPGALDTQYF
clone_size: many; v_call: TRBV11-2; d_call: .; j_call: TRBJ2-5; cdr3_nt: TGTGCCAGCAGATCCCTCAGGGGATTAGAGACCCAGTACTTC; cdr3_aa: CASRSLRGLETQYF
clone_size: many; v_call: TRBV6-2/TRBV6-3; d_call: .; j_call: TRBJ2-5; cdr3_nt: TGTGCCAGCAGTTGGCAGGCGAACCAAGAGACCCAGTACTTC; cdr3_aa: CASSWQANQETQYF
clone_size: many; v_call: TRBV20-1; d_call: TRBD1; j_call: TRBJ2-5; cdr3_nt: TGCAGTGCTGTCGCCCGGGACAGGGGGGGAGAGACCCAGTACTTC; cdr3_aa: CSAVARDRGGETQYF
clone_size: .; v_call: TRBV20-1; d_call: .; j_call: TRBJ2-3; cdr3_nt: TGCAGTGGGGACACAGGGATGACCACAGATACGCAGTATTTT; cdr3_aa: CSGDTGMTTDTQYF
clone_size: .; v_call: TRBV11-2; d_call: TRBD1; j_call: TRBJ1-1; cdr3_nt: TGTGCCAGCAGCCGGGACAGACTTACCATGAACACTGAAGCTTTCTTT; cdr3_aa: CASSRDRLTMNTEAFF
clone_size: many; v_call: TRBV20-1; d_call: .; j_call: TRBJ2-1; cdr3_nt: TGCAGTGCTAGCTTGATCAGAGACGGTGAGCAGTTCTTC; cdr3_aa: CSASLIRDGEQFF
clone_size: .; v_call: TRBV30; d_call: .; j_call: TRBJ1-1; cdr3_nt: TGTGCCTGGAGTGTAACCCTCGCAAGGAACACTGAAGCTTTCTTT; cdr3_aa: CAWSVTLARNTEAFF
clone_size: many; v_call: TRBV5-1; d_call: TRBD1; j_call: TRBJ2-7; cdr3_nt: TGCGCCAGCAGTTACAGGGGCTCCTACGAGCAGTACTTC; cdr3_aa: CASSYRGSYEQYF
clone_size: .; v_call: TRBV7-7; d_call: .; j_call: TRBJ2-3; cdr3_nt: TGTGCTAGCAGCTTAGCGGACGGCCCCACAGATACGCAGTATTTT; cdr3_aa: CASSLADGPTDTQYF
clone_size: .; v_call: TRBV12-3/TRBV12-4; d_call: .; j_call: TRBJ1-2; cdr3_nt: TGTGCCAGCAGTTTTTCGACAGACCAATATGGCTACACCTTC; cdr3_aa: CASSFSTDQYGYTF
clone_size: few; v_call: TRBV20-1; d_call: TRBD2; j_call: TRBJ2-1; cdr3_nt: TGCAGTGCTAGAGCATATGGAGGGAGCGGGGGGCCCAACAATGAGCAGTTCTTC; cdr3_aa: CSARAYGGSGGPNNEQFF
clone_size: medium-sized; v_call: TRBV7-9; d_call: TRBD1; j_call: TRBJ2-1; cdr3_nt: TGTGCCAGCAGGCTAACAGGGGCGCAGTTCTTC; cdr3_aa: CASRLTGAQFF
clone_size: many; v_call: TRBV5-1; d_call: TRBD2; j_call: TRBJ2-3; cdr3_nt: TGCGCCAGCAGCTTGGTACTAGCGGGGGCGGATACGCAGTATTTT; cdr3_aa: CASSLVLAGADTQYF
clone_size: few; v_call: TRBV7-7; d_call: .; j_call: TRBJ2-5; cdr3_nt: TGTGCTAGCAGCTTAGGCCTGGGCAGGGCTGAGACCCAGTACTTC; cdr3_aa: CASSLGLGRAETQYF
clone_size: many; v_call: TRBV9; d_call: TRBD2; j_call: TRBJ2-5; cdr3_nt: TGTGCCAGCAGCGTAGGGTTAGCGGGGGCACAAGAGACCCAGTACTTC; cdr3_aa: CASSVGLAGAQETQYF
clone_size: few; v_call: TRBV28; d_call: .; j_call: TRBJ1-5; cdr3_nt: TGTGCCAGCAGCGTCAGCGGGGGAGGACTCCAGCATTTT; cdr3_aa: CASSVSGGGLQHF
clone_size: many; v_call: TRBV10-3; d_call: .; j_call: TRBJ1-1; cdr3_nt: TGTGCCATCGGTGGGAGGGGGGACACTGAAGCTTTCTTT; cdr3_aa: CAIGGRGDTEAFF
clone_size: .; v_call: TRBV20-1; d_call: TRBD2; j_call: TRBJ2-7; cdr3_nt: TGCAGTGCTAGAGTGCGGCTAGCGGGGTTTGAGCAGTACTTC; cdr3_aa: CSARVRLAGFEQYF
clone_size: .; v_call: TRBV3-1; d_call: TRBD2; j_call: TRBJ2-4; cdr3_nt: TGTGCCAGCAGCCGAGGGACTAGCGGGGGAGTAGCCAAAAACATTCAGTACTTC; cdr3_aa: CASSRGTSGGVAKNIQYF
clone_size: many; v_call: TRBV9; d_call: .; j_call: TRBJ1-1; cdr3_nt: TGTGCCAGCAGCGTCGCGGGGGGCGCCGAAGCTTTCTTT; cdr3_aa: CASSVAGGAEAFF
clone_size: .; v_call: TRBV20-1; d_call: TRBD1; j_call: TRBJ1-1; cdr3_nt: TGCAGTGCCGGACAGGGGGCCTCCCTCACTGAAGCTTTCTTT; cdr3_aa: CSAGQGASLTEAFF
clone_size: medium-sized; v_call: TRBV20-1; d_call: TRBD1; j_call: TRBJ1-1; cdr3_nt: TGCAGTGCCAGGGGGGCCACTGAAGCTTTCTTT; cdr3_aa: CSARGATEAFF
clone_size: many; v_call: TRBV19; d_call: .; j_call: TRBJ1-1; cdr3_nt: TGTGCCAGTAGTAGAACCGGGCCACTCGTGGCTGAAGCTTTCTTT; cdr3_aa: CASSRTGPLVAEAFF
clone_size: many; v_call: TRBV3-1; d_call: .; j_call: TRBJ2-4; cdr3_nt: TGTGCCAGCAGCCAGGCCAAAAACATTCAGTACTTC; cdr3_aa: CASSQAKNIQYF
clone_size: many; v_call: TRBV5-6; d_call: .; j_call: TRBJ2-1; cdr3_nt: TGTGCCAGCAGCCCCCAGGGAAGGGGGACGGAGCAGTTCTTC; cdr3_aa: CASSPQGRGTEQFF